These T cell receptor beta chains were read from a single sample in a study of T cell responses to AZD1222 COVID-19 vaccine. TCRdb keeps only in-frame clones here, not all; method: immunoSEQ multiplex PCR. The repertoire holds roughly 100,000 clones, with roughly nine tenths as singletons. This material consisted of peripheral blood, taken on day 0 of AZD1222 vaccination. The receptors here all came from an adult in good health. CDR3s include the opening cysteine and the closing phenylalanine or tryptophan. A D gene is named only where the DNA matches it firmly. Only some rows state a clone size, as once, few, many or a class for expanded clones.

d_call	clone_size	v_call	j_call	cdr3_aa	cdr3_nt
TRBD2	NA	TRBV5-1	TRBJ2-2	CASGKLSGSAGELFF	TGCGCCAGCGGCAAACTTAGCGGGAGCGCCGGGGAGCTGTTTTTT
TRBD1	NA	TRBV5-1	TRBJ2-4	CASSEGQGIAKNIQYF	TGCGCCAGCAGCGAAGGACAGGGAATAGCCAAAAACATTCAGTACTTC
TRBD1	NA	TRBV5-4	TRBJ2-5	CASSRGTEAAQETQYF	TGTGCCAGCAGCCGAGGGACAGAGGCTGCCCAAGAGACCCAGTACTTC
TRBD2	NA	TRBV28	TRBJ2-1	CASSLLTSGGARSYNEQFF	TGTGCCAGCAGTTTACTAACTAGCGGGGGGGCCAGATCCTACAATGAGCAGTTCTTC
NA	NA	TRBV15	TRBJ1-4	CATSWGANEKLFF	TGTGCCACCTCGTGGGGGGCTAATGAAAAACTGTTTTTT
NA	NA	TRBV28	TRBJ1-3	CASSLLNGNTIYF	TGTGCCAGCAGTTTATTAAATGGAAACACCATATATTTT
NA	NA	TRBV5-1	TRBJ1-4	CASSKGGRGGTNEKLFF	TGCGCCAGCAGCAAAGGGGGGCGAGGAGGGACTAATGAAAAACTGTTTTTT
NA	NA	TRBV28	TRBJ2-6	CASSLGAGNVLTF	TGTGCCAGCAGTTTAGGAGCAGGCAACGTCCTGACTTTC
NA	few	TRBV3-1/TRBV3-2	TRBJ2-7	CASSQSSGTYEQYF	TGTGCCAGCAGCCAATCCTCCGGGACCTACGAGCAGTACTTC
NA	NA	TRBV7-2	TRBJ2-3	CASSLRSYTDTQYF	TGTGCCAGCAGCTTACGCAGTTACACAGATACGCAGTATTTT
NA	NA	TRBV7-6	TRBJ1-3	CASSLALGREGAGNTIYF	TGTGCCAGCAGCTTAGCGCTTGGCAGGGAAGGTGCTGGAAACACCATATATTTT
TRBD2	many	TRBV3-1/TRBV3-2	TRBJ2-2	CASSAGGSGELFF	TGTGCCAGCAGCGCGGGGGGCTCCGGGGAGCTGTTTTTT
NA	NA	TRBV28	TRBJ1-1	CASSLGAGFTEAFF	TGTGCCAGCAGTTTAGGTGCGGGGTTCACTGAAGCTTTCTTT
TRBD1	NA	TRBV7-2	TRBJ1-5	CASSLGGQGAQNVNQPQHF	TGTGCCAGCAGCTTAGGGGGACAGGGGGCGCAGAATGTCAATCAGCCCCAGCATTTT
NA	NA	TRBV15	TRBJ1-5	CATSRDLNGFQPQHF	TGTGCCACCAGCAGAGATCTAAACGGATTTCAGCCCCAGCATTTT
TRBD1	NA	TRBV6-4	TRBJ2-7	CASSGNRGTTYEQYF	TGTGCCAGCAGTGGCAACAGGGGCACTACCTACGAGCAGTACTTC
TRBD1	NA	TRBV6-5	TRBJ1-5	CASRQGPLGQPQHF	TGTGCCAGCAGACAGGGGCCCCTGGGTCAGCCCCAGCATTTT
TRBD2	few	TRBV4-1	TRBJ2-2	CASSASGNANTGELFF	TGCGCCAGCAGCGCTAGCGGAAATGCGAACACCGGGGAGCTGTTTTTT
NA	NA	TRBV2	TRBJ2-7	CASSGGAESSYEQYF	TGTGCCAGCAGTGGGGGGGCGGAGAGCTCCTACGAGCAGTACTTC
NA	NA	TRBV13	TRBJ2-1	CASSLGQGSWRQFF	TGTGCCAGCAGCTTAGGCCAAGGGTCTTGGCGGCAGTTCTTC
NA	NA	TRBV6-5	TRBJ1-3	CASSYGLGAHGNTIYF	TGTGCCAGCAGTTACGGGTTGGGGGCGCACGGAAACACCATATATTTT
NA	NA	TRBV10-3	TRBJ2-1	CAISDGALEQFF	TGTGCCATCAGTGATGGGGCACTTGAGCAGTTCTTC
NA	NA	TRBV12-3/TRBV12-4	TRBJ2-7	CASSLNFDGEQYF	TGTGCCAGCAGTTTGAATTTTGATGGGGAGCAGTACTTC
NA	NA	TRBV6-1	TRBJ1-3	CASSEIGQGTTGNTIYF	TGTGCCAGCAGTGAAATCGGCCAGGGGACTACTGGAAACACCATATATTTT
NA	NA	TRBV21-1	TRBJ2-4	CASSRDRGAKNIQYF	TGTGCCAGCAGCCGGGACAGGGGAGCCAAAAACATTCAGTACTTC
NA	NA	TRBV4-3	TRBJ1-6	CASSQSGTGNSPLHF	TGCGCCAGCAGCCAATCCGGGACGGGTAATTCACCCCTCCACTTT
NA	NA	TRBV18	TRBJ1-1	CASSPPFPSGNTEAFF	TGTGCCAGCTCACCACCGTTTCCGTCAGGGAACACTGAAGCTTTCTTT
TRBD1	NA	TRBV7-2	TRBJ1-2	CASSLEGAEGYTF	TGTGCCAGCAGCTTGGAGGGGGCGGAGGGCTACACCTTC
NA	NA	TRBV7-8	TRBJ1-2	CASSLWGLESTF	TGTGCCAGCAGCTTATGGGGTCTCGAGTCCACCTTC
NA	once	TRBV27	TRBJ1-5	CASSPLGGGNQPQHF	TGTGCCAGCAGTCCTCTTGGAGGGGGCAATCAGCCCCAGCATTTT
NA	NA	TRBV6-6	TRBJ1-5	CASSNGGWEQPQHF	TGTGCCAGCAGTAACGGCGGGTGGGAGCAGCCCCAGCATTTT
TRBD1	NA	TRBV9	TRBJ2-2	CASRRTGVSNTGELFF	TGTGCCAGCAGGAGGACAGGGGTCTCGAACACCGGGGAGCTGTTTTTT
NA	NA	TRBV6-2/TRBV6-3	TRBJ2-3	CASSYLRGTDTQYF	TGTGCCAGCAGTTACTTGCGGGGCACAGATACGCAGTATTTT
NA	NA	TRBV18	TRBJ2-5	CASSPRQTQETQYF	TGTGCCAGCTCACCTCGACAGACCCAAGAGACCCAGTACTTC
NA	NA	TRBV30	TRBJ1-6	CAWSGHPSSYNSPLHF	TGTGCCTGGAGTGGCCACCCTAGCTCCTATAATTCACCCCTCCACTTT
TRBD2	few	TRBV6-6	TRBJ2-1	CASSRLAGEYNEQFF	TGTGCCAGCAGCCGACTAGCGGGGGAGTACAATGAGCAGTTCTTC
NA	NA	TRBV29-1	TRBJ2-7	CSVEDPGRDEQYF	TGCAGCGTTGAAGATCCGGGAAGGGACGAGCAGTACTTC
TRBD1	NA	TRBV29-1	TRBJ1-2	CSVEEDRGYGYTF	TGCAGCGTTGAAGAGGACAGGGGATATGGCTACACCTTC
NA	NA	TRBV7-3	TRBJ1-6	CASSLGTPNSPLHF	TGTGCCAGCAGCTTAGGGACTCCCAATTCACCCCTCCACTTT
NA	NA	TRBV19	TRBJ1-1	CASSTRSGTRPEAFF	TGTGCCAGTAGTACTCGGTCAGGGACTCGACCTGAAGCTTTCTTT
TRBD1	NA	TRBV27	TRBJ1-1	CASRDRAKTNTEAFF	TGTGCCAGCAGGGACAGGGCAAAGACAAACACTGAAGCTTTCTTT